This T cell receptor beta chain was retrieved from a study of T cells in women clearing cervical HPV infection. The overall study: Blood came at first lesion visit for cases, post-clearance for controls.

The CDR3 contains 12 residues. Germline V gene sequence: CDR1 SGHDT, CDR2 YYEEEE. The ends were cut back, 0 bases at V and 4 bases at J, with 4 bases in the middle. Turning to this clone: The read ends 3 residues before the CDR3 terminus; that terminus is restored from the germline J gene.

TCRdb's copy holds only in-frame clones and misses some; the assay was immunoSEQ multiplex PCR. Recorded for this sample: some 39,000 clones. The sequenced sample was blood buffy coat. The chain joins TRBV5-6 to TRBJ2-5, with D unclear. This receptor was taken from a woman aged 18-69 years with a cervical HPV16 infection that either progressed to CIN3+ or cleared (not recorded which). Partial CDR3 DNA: TGTGCCAGCAGCTTGGAGGGAGAGACC. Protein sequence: CASSLEGET. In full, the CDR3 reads CASSLEGETQYF.